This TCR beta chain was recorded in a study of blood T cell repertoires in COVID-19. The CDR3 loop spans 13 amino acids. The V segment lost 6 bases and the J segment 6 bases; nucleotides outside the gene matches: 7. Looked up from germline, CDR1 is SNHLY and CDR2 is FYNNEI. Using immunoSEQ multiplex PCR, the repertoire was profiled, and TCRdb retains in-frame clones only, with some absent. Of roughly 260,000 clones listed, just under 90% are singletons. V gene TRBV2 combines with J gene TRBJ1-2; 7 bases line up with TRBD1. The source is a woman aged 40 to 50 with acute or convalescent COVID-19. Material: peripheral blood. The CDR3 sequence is CASSQGGRNGYTF. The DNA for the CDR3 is TGTGCCAGCAGCCAGGGGGGCCGGAATGGCTACACCTTC.